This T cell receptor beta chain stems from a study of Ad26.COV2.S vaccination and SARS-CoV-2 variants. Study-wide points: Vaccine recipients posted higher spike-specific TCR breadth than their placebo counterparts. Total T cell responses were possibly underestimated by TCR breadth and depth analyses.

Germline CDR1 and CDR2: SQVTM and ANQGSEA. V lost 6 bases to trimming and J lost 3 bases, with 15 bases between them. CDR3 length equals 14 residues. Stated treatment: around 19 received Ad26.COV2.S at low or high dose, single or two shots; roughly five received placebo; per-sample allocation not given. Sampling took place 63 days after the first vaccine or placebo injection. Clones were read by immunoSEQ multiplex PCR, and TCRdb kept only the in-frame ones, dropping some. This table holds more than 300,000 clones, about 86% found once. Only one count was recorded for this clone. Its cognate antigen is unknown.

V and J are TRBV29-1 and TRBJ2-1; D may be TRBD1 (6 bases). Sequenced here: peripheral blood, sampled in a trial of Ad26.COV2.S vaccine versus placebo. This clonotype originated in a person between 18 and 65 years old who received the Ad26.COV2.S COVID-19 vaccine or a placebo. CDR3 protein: CSVDGQSLYNEQFF. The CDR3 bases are TGCAGCGTGGACGGACAGTCCCTCTACAATGAGCAGTTCTTC.